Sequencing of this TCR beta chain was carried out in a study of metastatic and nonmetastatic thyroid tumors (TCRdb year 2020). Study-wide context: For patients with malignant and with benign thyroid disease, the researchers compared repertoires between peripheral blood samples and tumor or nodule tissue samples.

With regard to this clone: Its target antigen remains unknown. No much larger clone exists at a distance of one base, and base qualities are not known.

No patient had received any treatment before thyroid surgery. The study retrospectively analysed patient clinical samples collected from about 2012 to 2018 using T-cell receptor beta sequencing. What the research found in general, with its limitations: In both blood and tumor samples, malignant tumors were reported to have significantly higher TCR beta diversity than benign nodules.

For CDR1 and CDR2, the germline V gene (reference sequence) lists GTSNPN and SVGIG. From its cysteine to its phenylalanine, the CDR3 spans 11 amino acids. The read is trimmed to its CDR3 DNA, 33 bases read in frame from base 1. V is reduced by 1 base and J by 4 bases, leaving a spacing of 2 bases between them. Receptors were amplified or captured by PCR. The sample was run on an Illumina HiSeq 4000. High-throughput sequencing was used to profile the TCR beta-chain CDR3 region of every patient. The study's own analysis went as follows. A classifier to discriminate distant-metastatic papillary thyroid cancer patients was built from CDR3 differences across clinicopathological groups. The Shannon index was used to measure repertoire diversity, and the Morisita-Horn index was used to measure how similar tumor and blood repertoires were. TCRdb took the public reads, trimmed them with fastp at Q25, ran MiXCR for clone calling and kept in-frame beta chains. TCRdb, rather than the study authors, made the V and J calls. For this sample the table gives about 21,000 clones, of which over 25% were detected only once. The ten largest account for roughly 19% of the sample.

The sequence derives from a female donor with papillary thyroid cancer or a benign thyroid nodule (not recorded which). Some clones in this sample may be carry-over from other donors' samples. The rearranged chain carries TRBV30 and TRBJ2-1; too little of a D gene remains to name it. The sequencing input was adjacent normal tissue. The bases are TGTGCCTGGAGTGATTACAATGAGCAGTTCTTC. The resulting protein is CAWSDYNEQFF.